This T cell receptor (beta chain) derives from a study of cytomegalovirus exposure and HLA in healthy donors. Overall study results and limits: Later on, an analysis tied 15,000 to 20,000 TCR beta sequences to HLA alleles at 0.05 false discovery rate. In an earlier analysis, productive rearrangement rates for most beta V segments clustered near 87% or 30%.

The PCR ran on 60 Vbeta and 13 Jbeta primers. Measured with immunoSEQ multiplex PCR; TCRdb has only the in-frame clones, and not every one. The table lists 150,000 to 200,000 clones, 60% to 80% of them singletons. The germline CDR1 and CDR2 sequences are LNHDA and SQIVND (reference sequence). V was pared by 3 bases and J by 3 bases, with 2 bases of the junction left unmatched. This CDR3 is built from 14 residues. This clone was seen only a few times. The antigen is not known. Additional DNA sequences in this sample encode the identical CDR3. Sequencing used PBMCs. The source of this sequence is a man between 18 and 29 years old in good health and CMV-seropositive. The chain employs TRBV19 and TRBJ1-3, with 7 bases matching TRBD1. CDR3 residues: CASSIDRVGNTIYF. The CDR3 region has the DNA TGTGCCAGTAGTATCGACAGGGTTGGAAACACCATATATTTT.